Sequencing of this TCR beta chain was carried out in a study of T cell repertoires in cytomegalovirus infection. Study in general: Peptides in the study included HLA-C-restricted and HLA-B-restricted CMV epitopes. Both a matching HLA type and CMV infection were indicated by public TCR beta signatures. Study-wide results and limits: Cumulative public TCR beta family frequency identified carriers of CMV plus the relevant HLA. The ex vivo response showed dominance by HLA-C-restricted CMV-specific TCR beta clonotypes.

This clonotype was observed a few times. Its antigen remains unidentified. TCRdb reprocessed the reads with MiXCR, giving one entry per CDR3 protein. The data hold 800,000 to 950,000 distinct CDR3 sequences, with less than 35% observed a single time. The V gene's germline CDR1 is SEHNR and CDR2 FQNEAQ (reference sequence). The CDR3 is 15 residues long. Trimming at V came to 5 bases and at J to 4 bases, leaving 5 bases not matched to a gene. Sequencing used cultured CD8+ T cells from PBMCs, obtained from culture after CMV antigen stimulation. The clonotype originates from a human donor in good health (CMV status not recorded). Some clones in this sample may be carry-over from other donors' samples. This chain connects TRBV7-9 to TRBJ2-3; 11 bases fit TRBD2. CDR3 in DNA: TGTGCCAGCAGCACGACTAGCGGGGTATCAGATACGCAGTATTTT. The encoded protein is CASSTTSGVSDTQYF.